The next 15 T cell receptor beta chains were all read from a single sample in a study of blood T cell repertoires in COVID-19. Sequencing was performed with immunoSEQ multiplex PCR; in TCRdb, only in-frame clones are kept and a portion is missing. This table has 65,000 to 90,000 clones, 83% appearing once. Material: peripheral blood. The receptor set was obtained from a woman aged 80 or older with acute or convalescent COVID-19.

The chain joins TRBV19 to TRBJ1-2; D is ambiguous. V was cut by 7 bases and J by 4 bases, with 7 bases left in between. The CDR3 runs 11 residues. CDR1 and CDR2 (germline): LNHDA, SQIVND (reference sequence). CDR3 residues: CASMGVYGYTF. The CDR3 bases are TGTGCCAGTATGGGAGTCTATGGCTACACCTTC.

This chain links TRBV4-1 with TRBJ1-2; 8 bases align to TRBD1. The trim removed 4 bases at V and 0 bases at J, leaving 7 bases unmatched. This CDR3 is built from 16 residues. Germline CDR1 is MGHRA and CDR2 is YSYEKL. The chain's CDR3 is CASSPDRDRANYGYTF. Here the CDR3 DNA reads TGCGCCAGCAGCCCGGACAGGGATCGAGCTAACTATGGCTACACCTTC.

As DNA, the CDR3 is TGCGCCAGCAGCCAAGCAGAGGGGAGAGGGGGCTATGGCTATGGCTACACCTTC. It codes for CASSQAEGRGGYGYGYTF. The chain links TRBV4-1 to TRBJ1-2, with 7 bases fitting TRBD1. Germline trimming cut 1 base from V and 4 bases from J; bases unmatched to any gene: 15. This CDR3 is built from 18 residues. Germline CDR1 reads MGHRA; CDR2 reads YSYEKL.

The CDR3 region is CASSSRGQETQYF. As DNA, the CDR3 is TGTGCCAGCAGCTCTCGGGGGCAAGAGACCCAGTACTTC. The V call is TRBV9, the J call TRBJ2-5, with a possible D match to TRBD2 (6 bases). CDR1 is SGDLS, CDR2 YYNGEE, per germline. The CDR3 sequence is 13 residues long. V was pared by 4 bases and J by 2 bases, with 9 bases between.

This clone was counted a single time. The V call is TRBV5-8, the J call TRBJ1-4; 12 bases align to TRBD1. V dropped 4 bases and J dropped 8; count of bases not matched to a gene: 6. The V gene's germline CDR1 is SGHTS and CDR2 YDEGEE. This CDR3 is 15 amino acids long. The CDR3 bases are TGTGCCAGCAGCCTGTCCGGGACAGGGGGCGAAAAACTGTTTTTT. Encoded protein: CASSLSGTGGEKLFF.

This rearrangement joins TRBV19 to TRBJ2-3, with 9 bases matching TRBD1. This CDR3 has 14 amino acids. Germline V gives CDR1 LNHDA, CDR2 SQIVND (reference sequence). V trimming: 8 bases; J trimming: 3 bases; junction bases outside the gene matches: 6. CDR3 residues: CASQWTGATDTQYF. Here the CDR3 DNA reads TGTGCCAGTCAATGGACAGGGGCGACAGATACGCAGTATTTT.

CDR3: CASSPGAGQVFLTDTQYF. CDR3 DNA sequence: TGTGCCAGCAGCCCGGGGGCGGGACAGGTCTTCCTCACAGATACGCAGTATTTT. The chain links TRBV7-3 to TRBJ2-3, with 8 positions matching TRBD1. Per germline, CDR1 SGHTA and CDR2 FQGTGA. CDR3 length equals 18 residues. The junction had 15 bases not matched to a gene; V was cut back by 5 bases and J by 2 bases.

The rearrangement links TRBV7-9 to TRBJ1-1; unclear D gene. Trimming pared 4 bases from V and 8 bases from J, leaving 17 bases between. The CDR3 has 14 residues. Germline V gene data show CDR1 as SEHNR and CDR2 as FQNEAQ (reference sequence). The CDR3 sequence: CASSSGLASLEAFF. The CDR3 DNA sequence: TGTGCCAGCAGCTCCGGACTGGCTTCCTTAGAAGCTTTCTTT. The full variable domain, completed using reference TRBV7-9 and TRBJ1-1, is DTGVSQNPRHKITKRGQNVTFRCDPISEHNRLYWYRQTLGQGPEFLTYFQNEAQLEKSRLLSDRFSAERPKGSFSTLEIQRTEQGDSAMYLCASSSGLASLEAFFGQGTRLTVV.

The genes are TRBV12-3 or TRBV12-4 and TRBJ2-3, with 8 bases aligning to TRBD2. The CDR3 covers 13 residues. With 5 bases clipped from V and 5 bases from J, the junction kept 3 bases outside the gene matches. The CDR3 spells CASSRLAGDTQYF. DNA for the CDR3: TGTGCCAGCAGTCGCCTAGCGGGAGATACGCAGTATTTT.

This clone has a handful of counts. The gene calls are TRBV9 and TRBJ1-3, with 8 positions matching TRBD1. V was pared by 4 bases and J by 4 bases, with 7 bases of the junction left unmatched. The CDR3 has 15 residues. Germline assignment: CDR1 SGDLS and CDR2 YYNGEE. DNA of the CDR3: TGTGCCAGCAGCCCGGACAGGGTAGGAGGAAACACCATATATTTT. Amino acid sequence: CASSPDRVGGNTIYF.

The chain uses TRBV7-2 and TRBJ1-4; D is possibly TRBD1 (5 bases). The V and J ends lost 0 bases and 8 bases respectively, with 13 bases between them. The CDR3 is made up of 15 amino acids. Germline CDR1 SGHTA, CDR2 FQGNSA. The CDR3: CASSLAKQGGEKLFF. CDR3 DNA sequence: TGTGCCAGCAGCTTAGCGAAGCAGGGCGGCGAAAAACTGTTTTTT.

The V call is TRBV4-1, the J call TRBJ2-2; D is ambiguous. Germline lookup yields CDR1 MGHRA and CDR2 YSYEKL. CDR3 size: 16 residues. V shed 1 base and J shed 0 bases, with 9 bases lying between them. The CDR3 loop reads CASSQGPGSNTGELFF. The CDR3 DNA reads as TGCGCCAGCAGCCAAGGGCCCGGGTCGAACACCGGGGAGCTGTTTTTT.

The chain combines TRBV10-3 with TRBJ2-1; 8 bases agree with TRBD2. From germline, CDR1 is ENHRY and CDR2 SYGVKD. The CDR3 has 12 amino acids. J lost 9 bases, V lost 3 bases, and 1 base had no gene match. The CDR3 nucleotides are TGTGCCATCAGTGATCGGGAGGGTGAGCAGTTCTTC. Translating it yields CAISDREGEQFF.

The chain couples TRBV27 to TRBJ1-5, with a tentative D call TRBD1 (5 bases). V was pared by 5 bases and J by 6 bases, with 14 bases between. The germline CDR1 and CDR2 sequences are MNHEY and SMNVEV (reference sequence). The CDR3 has 14 amino acids. CDR3 DNA: TGTGCCAGCAGTAATCGGGGGACGGCTCAGCCCCAGCATTTT. Protein sequence: CASSNRGTAQPQHF.

This clone was counted between two and nine times. The chain uses TRBV5-1 and TRBJ2-3; D might be TRBD1 (6 bases). The CDR3 is 14 residues long. The germline gives CDR1 SGHRS, CDR2 YFSETQ. V shed 0 bases and J shed 2 bases, with 7 bases lying between them. In DNA, the CDR3 is TGCGCCAGCAGCTTGGGACAGGCCACAGATACGCAGTATTTT. Translating it yields CASSLGQATDTQYF.